This TCR beta chain is drawn from a study of Graves' ophthalmopathy and Graves' hyperthyroidism (dated by TCRdb to between 2017 and 2018). For the study in its entirety: Stable hyperthyroidism was defined as no progression to ophthalmopathy within 18 months of follow-up. In roughly 6 hyperthyroidism patients, the T-cell repertoires found in thyroid tissue were compared with those found in blood. To explore V-J signatures distinguishing ophthalmopathy from hyperthyroidism, a discovery set of approximately 100 patients (about 41 ophthalmopathy, roughly 55 stable hyperthyroidism) was enrolled. Once sampling was done, hyperthyroidism patients were given methimazole at a starting dose of 30 mg daily, while ophthalmopathy patients were given high-dose intravenous methylprednisolone. In total, some 130 blood samples were TCR-sequenced: approximately 40 ophthalmopathy, roughly 77 hyperthyroidism and about 17 hyperthyroidism-to-ophthalmopathy patients. The independent validation cohort included 20 or so hyperthyroidism patients plus 17 patients who later progressed from hyperthyroidism to ophthalmopathy. The study used TCR beta repertoire signatures to distinguish Graves' ophthalmopathy from Graves' hyperthyroidism and to predict progression to ophthalmopathy. Paper-wide results and their limitations: In validation, the model predicted ophthalmopathy progression with 55% to 71% sensitivity and roughly 72% specificity; roughly 11 predicted patients were CT-confirmed with GO in a median of about 6.2 months. No statistical method was used to set the sample size in advance, and the investigators knew which group each participant was assigned to. Most expanded thyroid clonotypes with frequency above 0.001 were also detected in blood, suggesting blood repertoires may reflect the thyroid immune response. In cross-validation, the 13-signature model distinguished ophthalmopathy from stable hyperthyroidism with about 88% sensitivity and around 81% specificity, and in the test set the corresponding values were roughly 80% and 76%.

TCR beta CDR3 regions were amplified from RNA transcripts for repertoire sequencing. The first round was an RT-PCR using HTBI primers with the Qiagen OneStep RT-PCR kit, and this first round was followed by a second-round multiplex PCR, then size selection and purification. Libraries were sequenced paired-end with 100 bp reads on an Illumina HiSeq2000. The study's own analysis went as follows. SOAPnuke was used to process the reads, removing any read that contained adapters or uncalled bases, had a mean Phred below 15, or lacked an exact match to the constant primer or identifier. COPE v1.2.5 was used to merge high-quality paired reads. Each unique nucleotide sequence was treated as a clonotype, and MiTCR v1.1 was used to align the clonotypes to the IMGT TRB V, D and J references. The analysis was limited to V-J combinations with a frequency above 0.0001, which together covered 99.2% of the repertoires. For each V-J combination, a TCR clonal expansion and chaos score was defined as F50 clonal expansion divided by the chaos observed in the TCRdist matrix. Features were reduced by Welch's t-statistics and random forest to approximately 13 V-J combinations, which fed a naive Bayes classifier. Thyroid-blood repertoire similarity was quantified with the Morisita-Horn index. TCRdb trimmed the raw reads at Q25, called clones with MiXCR and kept productive beta chains. CDR3 protein duplicates are merged, each entry listing the most common genes and DNA. The V and J calls come from TCRdb's annotation, not from the publication. The sample table lists 580,000 or so distinct CDR3 sequences, approximately 37% of them with a count of one. The ten largest clones represent about 4.6% of the sample.

This clonotype has ten or more counts. Its antigen specificity is not known. No base-level quality is on record; no much larger clone is a single base apart. Patients with hyperthyroidism were aged 18 to 65 years, had been newly diagnosed, and had a disease duration of less than 2 months. Patients with other autoimmune diseases, uncontrolled infections, pregnancy or lactation were excluded. Clinical symptoms, serum thyroxine, TRAb, thyroid ultrasound and orbital computed tomography were used for diagnosis. Total RNA was extracted with Trizol reagent and quality-checked on an Agilent 2100 Bioanalyzer. V loses 9 bases, J loses 1 base, and the germline ends lie 17 bases apart. CDR1 and CDR2, per the germline V gene, are SGDLS and YYNGEE. Taken from cysteine to phenylalanine, the CDR3 has 15 residues. Only CDR3 DNA is held: 45 bases, read in frame from base 1.

The TCR was taken from an adult man with Graves' hyperthyroidism. The chain is assembled from TRBV9 and TRBJ1-3; the D gene is perhaps TRBD1, on 5 matching bases. Sequencing was carried out using peripheral blood or thyroid tissue (not recorded which). The DNA sequence is given as TGTGCCAAGGTGAACCCCCGACAGTCTGGAAACACCATATATTTT. Its coded protein is CAKVNPRQSGNTIYF.